This T cell receptor (beta chain) stems from a study of blood T cell repertoires in COVID-19. In the study overall: PBMCs, B-cell-depleted T cells, or T cells were the source of the cDNA or gDNA that made up the material.

Produced via immunoSEQ multiplex PCR; TCRdb's table is partial and in-frame only. The data hold 200,000 to 250,000 clones, with around 87% observed a single time. CDR3 length: 17 amino acids. Germline CDR1 reads SGHDT; CDR2 reads YYEEEE. Trimming at V came to 0 bases and at J to 3 bases, leaving 5 bases not matched to a gene. Input material: peripheral blood. This rearrangement joins TRBV5-6 to TRBJ1-5, with TRBD1 identical over 11 bases. The sequence was collected from a woman between 65 and 79 years old with active or convalescent COVID-19. CDR3 region: CASSLGMGQGVNQPQHF. In DNA form, the CDR3 reads TGTGCCAGCAGCTTGGGGATGGGACAGGGGGTCAATCAGCCCCAGCATTTT.